The following is a T cell receptor beta chain sequence with its context. This clonotype was detected once. What antigen it recognizes has not been identified. No per-base quality is available; no much larger clone lies one base away. A single read offers scant evidence. Every donor was a healthy Caucasian. The twin cohort consisted of three pairs of female monozygotic twins, all aged roughly 18 to 30 years. Peripheral blood mononuclear cells were used as the source from which RNA for TCR libraries was isolated. The data stem from a study of identical twins (dated by TCRdb to about 2016). For the study in its entirety: To test whether fetal clonotypes persist, the study used deep sequencing on TCR alpha and beta repertoires from monozygotic twins, unrelated adults of various ages, and cord blood. To rule out contamination, replicate twin experiments were performed at different times with different library preparation protocols.

The germline V gene yields KGHSH for CDR1 and LQKENI for CDR2. V lost 6 bases and J lost 10 bases; the stretch between them is 21 bases long. The CDR3 numbers 14 residues from cysteine through phenylalanine. Just the 42-base CDR3 DNA is kept, in frame starting at base 1. Beyond this particular receptor, the publication reports: Because the same donors could not be followed over many years, the conclusions relied on cross-sectional statistical analysis. In monozygotic twins, out-of-frame TCR alpha sharing was systematically underestimated by recombination models, although the models agreed with sharing between unrelated individuals. Compared with coincidental sharing between unrelated individuals, out-of-frame TCR alpha sequences shared between twins showed an excess of sequences with low generation probability. Excess twin sharing in beta out-of-frame sequences was weaker because fewer shared sequences lowered the signal-to-noise ratio. Zero-insertion analyses could be partly confounded by invariant T cells such as MAIT and iNKT, although diverse VJ usage argued against such confounding for most clonotypes. Fewer insertions were carried by abundant cord blood beta clonotypes, a similar but weaker trend appeared in young adult naive repertoires, and no such trend appeared in memory repertoires.

The library was built by means of 5' RACE. Sequencing instrument: Illumina HiSeq 2000. Template switching added a universal primer binding site, and the final cDNA carried a unique molecular identifier that allowed TCR cDNA molecules to be counted accurately. First-strand cDNA for TCR alpha and beta chains was synthesized from specific primers in the conserved constant-segment region. To control for contamination, each cDNA library was double barcoded with a SMART-Mk sample barcode plus Illumina barcodes. TruSeq adapter sequences along with Illumina sample barcodes were introduced in two successive PCR steps. The TCR alpha and beta cDNA libraries were sequenced on the Illumina HiSeq platform using custom primers. Under the source paper's analysis protocol: Raw reads were processed with MiGEC to extract unique molecular identifiers, and MiXCR was used to determine CDR3 positions. Recombination models were inferred per individual with the repgenHMM and IGoR tools using an EM algorithm. Shared clonotypes were analyzed with the tcR package in R, and sharing was normalized by the product of cloneset sizes. Out-of-frame nonproductive sequences were analyzed to study raw recombination free of thymic and clonal selection effects. The public sequencing data were trimmed at Q25 with fastp and processed into clonotypes with MiXCR by TCRdb, which kept only in-frame beta chains. When rows share a CDR3 protein, they turn into one entry using the most common DNA and genes. Here the V and J calls rest on TCRdb's processing, not on the authors' analysis. Here the sample has 600,000 to 850,000 distinct CDR3 sequences; roughly 18% occur a single time. The ten top clones hold roughly 14% of the sample.

The same specimen was also included in a second study, on T cells expressing NK-cell markers. Drawing on the second study: Three sorted T-cell subsets (CD3+CD56+NKG2C+, CD3+CD56+NKG2C- and CD3+CD56-NKG2C+) from 7 to 9 donors had their TCR beta-chain repertoires profiled. Among the eight sequenced donors, seven were HCMV-seropositive and one was HCMV-seronegative. In several experiments an anti-gammadeltaTCR antibody was added to restrict sorting to alphabetaTCR-expressing T cells. In several donors, the dominant CD3+CD56+NKG2C+ clonotypes were found to rank among the top 10 CD8+ clonotypes and to make up roughly 1.0-7.5% of CD8+ T cells. Those dominant clonotypes were again the most abundant among CD3+CD56-NKG2C+ cells in a handful of donors, at roughly 25-65%. Whether the expanded NKG2C-expressing T cell clones were specific for HCMV antigens remained unclear. The eight sequenced donors were randomly selected healthy volunteers, three men and five women. HCMV-specific IgG was detected in serum with a commercial ELISA kit to determine HCMV serostatus. For roughly six donors, bulk peripheral blood T-cell repertoires were additionally sequenced from unsorted PBMC. MIGEC handled demultiplexing of the reads and grouping by UMI, while MiTCR was used to assemble and quantify clonotypes. Only TCR cDNA sequences supported by at least two reads were kept to exclude erroneous sequences. The tcR package was used for downstream repertoire analysis, with clonotypes matched between fractions based on CDR3 nucleotide sequence plus V segment. VDJmatch was used to annotate antigen specificity against VDJdb, with one amino acid substitution in CDR3 allowed.

In this chain, TRBV18 is recombined with TRBJ2-5; the D region possibly corresponds to TRBD1 (6 bases align). Input material: PBMCs. The receptor was derived from a young woman in good health. The nucleotide sequence is TGTGCCAGCTCCCACGGGACATCCCTCGAGGGCCAGTACTTC. Its protein product is CASSHGTSLEGQYF.